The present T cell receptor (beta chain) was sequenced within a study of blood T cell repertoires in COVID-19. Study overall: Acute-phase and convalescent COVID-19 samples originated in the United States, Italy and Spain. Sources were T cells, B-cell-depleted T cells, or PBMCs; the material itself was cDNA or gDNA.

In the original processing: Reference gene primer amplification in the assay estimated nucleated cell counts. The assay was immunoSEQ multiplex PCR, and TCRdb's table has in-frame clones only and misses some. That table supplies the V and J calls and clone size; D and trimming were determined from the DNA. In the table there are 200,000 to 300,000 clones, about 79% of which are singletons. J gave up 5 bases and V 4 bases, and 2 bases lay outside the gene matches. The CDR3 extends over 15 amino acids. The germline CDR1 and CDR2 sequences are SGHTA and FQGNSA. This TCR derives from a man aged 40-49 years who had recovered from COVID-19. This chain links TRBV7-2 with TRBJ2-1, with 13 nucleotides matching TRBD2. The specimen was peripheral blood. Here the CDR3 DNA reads TGTGCCAGCAGCTCCGGACTAGCGGGGGACAATGAGCAGTTCTTC. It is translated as CASSSGLAGDNEQFF. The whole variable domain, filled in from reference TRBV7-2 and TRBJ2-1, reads GAGVSQSPSNKVTEKGKDVELRCDPISGHTALYWYRQSLGQGLEFLIYFQGNSAPDKSGLPSDRFSAERTGGSVSTLTIQRTQQEDSAVYLCASSSGLAGDNEQFFGPGTRLTVL.